This passage covers 16 T cell receptor beta chains from one sample sequenced in a study of blood T cells in healthy people across ages. PCR was performed a second time for roughly 7 to 12 cycles using a sample-barcoded 5' primer and a J-beta primer mix. TCRdb re-analysed the 5' RACE reads in MiXCR, keeping a single row per CDR3 protein. The sample yields 1.5 million to 2 million distinct CDR3 sequences, just under 50% seen once. Sequenced sample: blood. Receptor source: a middle-aged woman in good health.

The chain uses TRBV7-2 and TRBJ2-4; tentatively, D is TRBD2 (6 bases). Trimming took 2 bases from V and 1 from J, leaving 9 bases between them. Germline V gives CDR1 SGHTA, CDR2 FQGNSA. The length of the CDR3 is 15 residues. The CDR3, as DNA: TGTGCCAGCAGCTTAATGGAGGGGGCCAAAAACATTCAGTACTTC. It encodes CASSLMEGAKNIQYF. Using reference TRBV7-2 and TRBJ2-4 for the parts outside the CDR3, the full variable domain is GAGVSQSPSNKVTEKGKDVELRCDPISGHTALYWYRQSLGQGLEFLIYFQGNSAPDKSGLPSDRFSAERTGGSVSTLTIQRTQQEDSAVYLCASSLMEGAKNIQYFGAGTRLSVL.

The rearrangement links TRBV7-9 to TRBJ1-2, with a tentative D call TRBD1 (5 bases). The germline V and J ends were trimmed by 5 bases and 5 bases, with 15 bases remaining between them. The germline gives CDR1 SEHNR, CDR2 FQNEAQ (reference sequence). This CDR3 is built from 14 residues. The CDR3 DNA is TGTGCCAGCAGCGGGGGATCGATGGGGTATGGCTACACCTTC. This gives the protein CASSGGSMGYGYTF.

The table lists this clonotype with a few counts. The chain uses TRBV29-1 and TRBJ1-2; TRBD1 aligns across 7 bases. After removal of 3 bases from V and 6 bases from J, the junction contained 7 bases not matched to a gene. The CDR3 has 13 residues. The germline gives CDR1 SQVTM, CDR2 ANQGSEA. The CDR3 nucleotides read TGCAGCGTTGAGGCAGGGGGTGAGGATGGCTACACCTTC. Translation: CSVEAGGEDGYTF.

CDR3: CASSPLQVTDTQYF. The CDR3 coding sequence is TGTGCCAGCAGCCCCTTACAGGTCACAGATACGCAGTATTTT. The chain joins TRBV14 to TRBJ2-3; maybe TRBD1 (5 bases). The V end was cut by 4 bases, the J end by 2 bases, with 10 bases between. Germline CDR1 is SGHDN and CDR2 is FVKESK. The CDR3 runs to 14 residues.

The chain employs TRBV5-1 and TRBJ2-3; TRBD1 matches 9 bases. CDR3 length: 15 residues. Germline V gene sequence: CDR1 SGHRS, CDR2 YFSETQ. J was trimmed by 3 bases and V by 6 bases; bases with no gene match: 8. The CDR3 DNA sequence: TGCGCCAGCATGGCACAGGGGGCATCAACAGATACGCAGTATTTT. As protein: CASMAQGASTDTQYF.

The chain combines TRBV27 with TRBJ1-5; D unresolved. CDR1 MNHEY and CDR2 SMNVEV come from the germline V gene (reference sequence). The CDR3 sequence is 15 residues long. The V end lost 8 bases, the J end lost 3 bases, and 17 bases lay between the germline ends. The CDR3 spells CASSGAGSSNQPQHF. The CDR3 DNA is TGTGCCAGCTCAGGTGCGGGGTCTTCCAATCAGCCCCAGCATTTT.

There are a few counts of this clonotype. The chain combines TRBV27 with TRBJ2-1, with 9 bases identical to TRBD2. Germline V gives CDR1 MNHEY, CDR2 SMNVEV (reference sequence). The CDR3 is made up of 15 amino acids. Trimming removed 3 bases from V and 6 bases from J; junction bases left unmatched: 6. CDR3 in DNA: TGTGCCAGCAGTTTTGGGCGGGGGGGCCGCAATGAGCAGTTCTTC. It yields the protein CASSFGRGGRNEQFF.

Of note for this clonotype: The junction does not match germline at one end; this may be a read error. The chain has TRBV12-3 or TRBV12-4 and TRBJ1-5; perhaps TRBD1 as D (5 bases). The CDR3 has 14 amino acids. The CDR3, as DNA: TGTGCCAGCAGTTTAGGGCAGGGCAATCGGCCCCAGCATTTT. Translation gives CASSLGQGNRPQHF.

This clonotype was counted a few times. This rearrangement joins TRBV20-1 to TRBJ1-6; no reliable D call. Germline V CDR1 and CDR2: DFQATT, SNEGSKA (reference sequence). V was shortened by 1 base and J by 4 bases, with 14 bases between the two germline ends. The CDR3 is made up of 16 amino acids. The CDR3 nucleotides read TGCAGTGCTAGAGCTCCGGGAAGGGTGTATAATTCACCCCTCCACTTT. Its protein is CSARAPGRVYNSPLHF.

The chain employs TRBV10-3 and TRBJ2-3; TRBD2 matches at 7 bases. Germline loops: CDR1 ENHRY, CDR2 SYGVKD. J lost 0 bases, V lost 6 bases, and 6 bases had no gene match. The CDR3 totals 15 residues. The CDR3 sequence: CAISPGLPSTDTQYF. CDR3 DNA: TGTGCCATCAGCCCGGGACTACCAAGCACAGATACGCAGTATTTT.

The CDR3 protein is CASSGSGGPTDTQYF. The CDR3 nucleotides read TGTGCCAGCAGTGGGAGCGGGGGGCCCACAGATACGCAGTATTTT. The V call is TRBV27, the J call TRBJ2-3; TRBD2 agrees at 9 bases. There are 15 residues in the CDR3. V shed 5 bases, J shed 2 bases, and the junction held 5 bases outside the gene matches. The germline CDR1 and CDR2 sequences are MNHEY and SMNVEV (reference sequence).

The genes are TRBV20-1 and TRBJ2-3; 7 nucleotides line up with TRBD2. Per the germline V gene, CDR1 is DFQATT and CDR2 is SNEGSKA (reference sequence). The trim removed 5 bases at V and 2 bases at J, leaving 13 bases unmatched. The CDR3 runs 16 residues. CDR3: CSAPTFFAGDTDTQYF. In DNA form, the CDR3 reads TGCAGTGCTCCCACCTTTTTCGCGGGGGACACAGATACGCAGTATTTT.

This clonotype was picked up a small number of times. The V and J genes are TRBV12-3 or TRBV12-4 and TRBJ2-3, with 7 bases matching TRBD2. The CDR3 is 15 amino acids. With 7 bases clipped from V and 4 bases from J, the junction kept 11 bases outside the gene matches. In DNA, the CDR3 is TGTGCCAGCACCGGACTAGAGAGAAAAGCAGATACGCAGTATTTT. This gives the protein CASTGLERKADTQYF.

The genes are TRBV12-3 or TRBV12-4 and TRBJ2-3, with D possibly being TRBD1 (5 bases). With 10 bases removed from V and 1 base from J, the gap between germline ends came to 12 bases. The CDR3 is made up of 13 amino acids. The CDR3 DNA is TGTGCCACCGTGGGGCTTGGCACAGATACGCAGTATTTT. Protein sequence: CATVGLGTDTQYF.

This chain links TRBV29-1 with TRBJ2-5; 11 nucleotides agree with TRBD1. V trimming: 6 bases; J trimming: 11 bases; junction bases outside the gene matches: 20. Germline lookup yields CDR1 SQVTM and CDR2 ANQGSEA. The CDR3 is made up of 16 amino acids. The CDR3 DNA sequence: TGCAGCGTCAGATGGTTCGGGACAGGGGGGTCGGATGAGCAGTACTTC. Its protein is CSVRWFGTGGSDEQYF.

About this clonotype: Germline is not matched at one junction end, which may reflect a read error. This chain uses TRBV28 with TRBJ2-1, with a tentative D call TRBD1 (5 bases). The CDR3 runs 14 residues. The germline CDR1 and CDR2 sequences are MDHEN and SYDVKM. The DNA of the CDR3 is TGTGCCTGCAGTTACCAGGGTACCTACAATGAGCAGTTCTTC. Protein sequence: CACSYQGTYNEQFF. The variable domain in full, completed from reference TRBV28 and TRBJ2-1, reads DVKVTQSSRYLVKRTGEKVFLECVQDMDHENMFWYRQDPGLGLRLIYFSYDVKMKEKGDIPEGYSVSREKKERFSLILESASTNQTSMYLCACSYQGTYNEQFFGPGTRLTVL.